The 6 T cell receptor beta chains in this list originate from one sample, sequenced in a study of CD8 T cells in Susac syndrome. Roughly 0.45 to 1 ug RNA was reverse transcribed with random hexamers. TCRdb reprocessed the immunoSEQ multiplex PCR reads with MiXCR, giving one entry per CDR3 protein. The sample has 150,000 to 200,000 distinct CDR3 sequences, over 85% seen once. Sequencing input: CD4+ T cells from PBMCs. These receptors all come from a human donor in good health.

CDR3 in DNA: TGCAGTGCCACCCCCACGGACAGGTCCTATGGCTACACCTTC. Translating gives CSATPTDRSYGYTF. The V gene is TRBV20-1, the J gene TRBJ1-2, with 7 bases aligning to TRBD1. The ends lost 6 bases at V and 4 bases at J; junction bases unmatched: 11. The CDR3 has 14 amino acids. Germline values: CDR1 DFQATT, CDR2 SNEGSKA (reference sequence).

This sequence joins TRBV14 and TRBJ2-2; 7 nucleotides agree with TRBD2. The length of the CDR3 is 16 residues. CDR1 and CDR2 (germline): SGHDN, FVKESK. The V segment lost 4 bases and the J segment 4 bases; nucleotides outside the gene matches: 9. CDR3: CASSLRPGGGTGELFF. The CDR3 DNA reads TGTGCCAGCAGCCTACGCCCGGGCGGGGGCACCGGGGAGCTGTTTTTT.

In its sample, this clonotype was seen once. In DNA, the CDR3 is TGTGCCAGCAGTAGTCAGGGAGCCTCGGGGACTGAAGCTTTCTTT. This gives the protein CASSSQGASGTEAFF. The V call is TRBV12-3 or TRBV12-4, the J call TRBJ1-1, with a possible D match to TRBD1 (5 bases). Trimming stripped 5 bases from V and 5 bases from J, with 18 bases between. The CDR3 loop spans 15 amino acids.

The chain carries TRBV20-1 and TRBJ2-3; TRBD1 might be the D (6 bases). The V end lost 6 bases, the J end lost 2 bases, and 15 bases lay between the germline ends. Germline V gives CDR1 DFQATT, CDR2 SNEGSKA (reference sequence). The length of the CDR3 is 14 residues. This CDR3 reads CSANLPGVTDTQYF. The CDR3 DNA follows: TGCAGTGCCAACCTTCCAGGGGTCACAGATACGCAGTATTTT.

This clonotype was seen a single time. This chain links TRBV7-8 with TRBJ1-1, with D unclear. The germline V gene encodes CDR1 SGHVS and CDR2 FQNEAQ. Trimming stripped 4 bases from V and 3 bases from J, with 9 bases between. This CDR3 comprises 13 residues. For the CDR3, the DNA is TGTGCCAGCAGCTCCACTCCCGACACTGAAGCTTTCTTT. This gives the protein CASSSTPDTEAFF. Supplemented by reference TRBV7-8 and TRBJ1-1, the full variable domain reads GAGVSQSPRYKVAKRGQDVALRCDPISGHVSLFWYQQALGQGPEFLTYFQNEAQLDKSGLPSDRFFAERPEGSVSTLKIQRTQQEDSAVYLCASSSTPDTEAFFGQGTRLTVV.

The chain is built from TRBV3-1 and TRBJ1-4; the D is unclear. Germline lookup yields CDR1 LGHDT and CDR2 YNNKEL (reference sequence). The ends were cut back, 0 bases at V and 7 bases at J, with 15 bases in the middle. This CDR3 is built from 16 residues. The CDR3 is CASSQDLPGVGEKLFF. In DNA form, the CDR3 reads TGTGCCAGCAGCCAAGATCTTCCCGGGGTGGGTGAAAAACTGTTTTTT.